This T cell receptor (beta chain) was obtained from a study of immune characterization of retroperitoneal liposarcoma (dated by TCRdb to about 2019). As regards this clonotype: Which antigen it targets is not known. No much larger clone is present one base from it, and per-base qualities are unavailable.

The germline V gene specifies KGHSH as CDR1 and LQKENI as CDR2. V is trimmed back by 2 bases and J by 5 bases, and the junction contains 0 bases that no gene match accounts for. The CDR3 spans 12 residues, from the cysteine through the phenylalanine. The DNA shown is the 36-base CDR3, in frame from base 1. The library came from PCR. For sequencing, a NextSeq 500 was employed. TCRdb trimmed the raw reads at Q25, called clones with MiXCR and kept productive beta chains. Each CDR3 protein appears once, grouped with its most common genes and DNA. The sample table shows 7,000 or so distinct CDR3 sequences, and 25% to 30% are seen once. The ten largest account for around a quarter of the sample.

Sequencing was done on a sample of tumor tissue. Here the chain combines TRBV18 and TRBJ2-7; 7 central bases correspond to TRBD1. This receptor was obtained from a female donor with retroperitoneal liposarcoma. The CDR3 region reads CASSPGTDEQYF. In nucleotide form, the sequence is TGTGCCAGCTCACCAGGGACAGACGAGCAGTACTTC.